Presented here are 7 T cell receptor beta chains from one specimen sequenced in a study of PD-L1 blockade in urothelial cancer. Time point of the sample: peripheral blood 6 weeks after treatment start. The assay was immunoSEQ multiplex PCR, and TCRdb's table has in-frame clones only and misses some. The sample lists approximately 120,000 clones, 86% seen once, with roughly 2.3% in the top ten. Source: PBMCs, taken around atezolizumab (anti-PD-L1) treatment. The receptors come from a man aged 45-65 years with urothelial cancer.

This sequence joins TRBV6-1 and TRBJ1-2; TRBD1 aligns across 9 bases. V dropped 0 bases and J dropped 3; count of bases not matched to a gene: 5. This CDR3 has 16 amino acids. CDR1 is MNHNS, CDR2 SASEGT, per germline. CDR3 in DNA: TGTGCCAGCAGTGAAGCGTGGGGACAGGGCTACTATGGCTACACCTTC. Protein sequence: CASSEAWGQGYYGYTF.

This CDR3 reads CASSLYGTSGRTSYEQYF. The CDR3 coding sequence is TGCGCCAGCAGCTTGTATGGGACTAGCGGGAGGACTTCCTACGAGCAGTACTTC. V gene TRBV5-1 combines with J gene TRBJ2-7; 15 bases map to TRBD2. V trimming: 1 base; J trimming: 1 base; junction bases outside the gene matches: 6. This CDR3 spans 18 amino acids. Germline CDR1 reads SGHRS; CDR2 reads YFSETQ.

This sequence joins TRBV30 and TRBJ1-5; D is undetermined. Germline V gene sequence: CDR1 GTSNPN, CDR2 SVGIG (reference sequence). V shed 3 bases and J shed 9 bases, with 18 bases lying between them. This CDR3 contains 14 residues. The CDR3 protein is CAWSPLDSLRPQHF. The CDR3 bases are TGTGCCTGGAGCCCTCTCGACTCGTTACGGCCCCAGCATTTT.

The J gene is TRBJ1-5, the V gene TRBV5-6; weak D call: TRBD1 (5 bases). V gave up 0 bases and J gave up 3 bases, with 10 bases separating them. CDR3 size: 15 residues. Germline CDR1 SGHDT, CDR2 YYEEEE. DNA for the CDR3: TGTGCCAGCAGCTTGGTCCGGGGGGTCAATCAGCCCCAGCATTTT. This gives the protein CASSLVRGVNQPQHF.

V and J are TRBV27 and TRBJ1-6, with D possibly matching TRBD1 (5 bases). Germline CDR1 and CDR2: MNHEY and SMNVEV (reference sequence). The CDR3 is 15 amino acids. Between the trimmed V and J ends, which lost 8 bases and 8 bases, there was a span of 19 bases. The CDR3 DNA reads TGTGCCAGCTCTCGGGGGGAACGTTACGATTCACCCCTCCACTTT. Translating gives CASSRGERYDSPLHF.

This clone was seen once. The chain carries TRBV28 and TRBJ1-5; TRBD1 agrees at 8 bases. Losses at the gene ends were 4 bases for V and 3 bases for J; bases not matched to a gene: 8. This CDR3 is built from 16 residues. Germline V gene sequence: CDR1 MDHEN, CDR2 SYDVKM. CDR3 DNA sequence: TGTGCCAGCAGTTCCGTCGGGACAGGTGACAATCAGCCCCAGCATTTT. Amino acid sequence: CASSSVGTGDNQPQHF.

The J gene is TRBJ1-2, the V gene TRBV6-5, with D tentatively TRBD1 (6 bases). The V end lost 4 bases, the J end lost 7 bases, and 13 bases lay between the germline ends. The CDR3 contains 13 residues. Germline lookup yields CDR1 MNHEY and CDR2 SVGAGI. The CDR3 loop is CASSWGPESGYTF. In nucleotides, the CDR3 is TGTGCCAGCAGTTGGGGGCCCGAGTCTGGCTACACCTTC.